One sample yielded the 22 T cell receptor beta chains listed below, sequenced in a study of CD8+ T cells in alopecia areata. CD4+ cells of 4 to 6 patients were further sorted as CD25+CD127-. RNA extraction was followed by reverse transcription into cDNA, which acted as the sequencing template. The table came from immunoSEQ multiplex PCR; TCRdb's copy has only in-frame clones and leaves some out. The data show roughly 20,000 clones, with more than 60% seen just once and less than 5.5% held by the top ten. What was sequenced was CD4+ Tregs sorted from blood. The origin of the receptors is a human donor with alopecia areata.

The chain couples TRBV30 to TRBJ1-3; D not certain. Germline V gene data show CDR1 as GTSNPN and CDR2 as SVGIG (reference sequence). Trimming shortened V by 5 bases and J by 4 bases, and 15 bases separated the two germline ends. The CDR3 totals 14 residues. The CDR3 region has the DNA TGTGCCTGGGCCCGGAATCCGCTGGGAAACACCATATATTTT. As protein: CAWARNPLGNTIYF.

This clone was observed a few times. The CDR3 loop reads CATGRRVIDTQYF. The CDR3 coding sequence is TGTGCCACAGGGCGGCGGGTGATAGATACGCAGTATTTT. V gene TRBV6-6 combines with J gene TRBJ2-3; D tentatively fits TRBD1 or TRBD2 (5 bases each). The CDR3 is 13 amino acids. The V and J ends lost 10 bases and 5 bases respectively, with 16 bases between them. From germline, CDR1 is MNHNY and CDR2 SVGAGI (reference sequence).

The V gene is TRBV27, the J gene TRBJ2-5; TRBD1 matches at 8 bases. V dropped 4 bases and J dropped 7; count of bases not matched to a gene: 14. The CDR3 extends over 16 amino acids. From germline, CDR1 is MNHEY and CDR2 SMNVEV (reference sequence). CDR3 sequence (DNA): TGTGCCAGCAGTTCCCCAACCAGGGGGCGCGGTGGGACCCAGTACTTC. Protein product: CASSSPTRGRGGTQYF.

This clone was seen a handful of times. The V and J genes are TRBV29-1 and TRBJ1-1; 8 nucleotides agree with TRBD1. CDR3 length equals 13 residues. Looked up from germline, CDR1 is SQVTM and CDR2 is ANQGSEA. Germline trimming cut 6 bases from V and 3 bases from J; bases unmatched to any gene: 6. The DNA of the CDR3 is TGCAGCGTGACGCAGGGGGCGGACACTGAAGCTTTCTTT. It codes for CSVTQGADTEAFF. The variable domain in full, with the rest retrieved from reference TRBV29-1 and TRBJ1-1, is SAVISQKPSRDICQRGTSLTIQCQVDSQVTMMFWYRQQPGQSLTLIATANQGSEATYESGFVIDKFPISRPNLTFSTLTVSNMSPEDSSIYLCSVTQGADTEAFFGQGTRLTVV.

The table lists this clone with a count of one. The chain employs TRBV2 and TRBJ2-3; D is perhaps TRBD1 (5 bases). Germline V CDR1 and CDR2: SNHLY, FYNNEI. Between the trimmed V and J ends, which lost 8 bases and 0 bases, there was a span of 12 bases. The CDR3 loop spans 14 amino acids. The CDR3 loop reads CASGFRVSTDTQYF. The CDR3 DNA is TGTGCCAGCGGGTTCAGGGTTAGCACAGATACGCAGTATTTT.

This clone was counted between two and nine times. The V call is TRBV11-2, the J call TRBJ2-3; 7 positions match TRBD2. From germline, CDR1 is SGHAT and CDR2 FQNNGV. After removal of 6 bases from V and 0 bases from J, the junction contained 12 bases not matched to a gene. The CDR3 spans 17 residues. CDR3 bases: TGTGCCAGCAGTCGAGTAATAGCGGGTTCAAGCACAGATACGCAGTATTTT. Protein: CASSRVIAGSSTDTQYF.

As DNA, the CDR3 is TGTGCCATCAGCGGGACTAGCGGGATCAACACCGGGGAGCTGTTTTTT. As protein: CAISGTSGINTGELFF. This chain uses TRBV10-3 with TRBJ2-2; TRBD2 aligns across 13 bases. The CDR3 extends over 16 amino acids. Trimming cost V 6 bases and J 2 bases; bases outside gene matches: 3. Germline V gene lookup returns CDR1 ENHRY and CDR2 SYGVKD.

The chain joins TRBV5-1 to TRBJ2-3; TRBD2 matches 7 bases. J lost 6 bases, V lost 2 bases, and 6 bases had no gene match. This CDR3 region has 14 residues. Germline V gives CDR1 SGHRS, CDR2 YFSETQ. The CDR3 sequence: CASSFREGRDTQYF. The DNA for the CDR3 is TGCGCCAGCAGCTTCAGGGAGGGCCGCGATACGCAGTATTTT. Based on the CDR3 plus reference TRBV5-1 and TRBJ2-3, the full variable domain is KAGVTQTPRYLIKTRGQQVTLSCSPISGHRSVSWYQQTPGQGLQFLFEYFSETQRNKGNFPGRFSGRQFSNSRSEMNVSTLELGDSALYLCASSFREGRDTQYFGPGTRLTVL.

DNA for the CDR3: TGTGCCAGCAGTGGTCACTACGAGCAGTACTTC. Translating gives CASSGHYEQYF. This rearrangement joins TRBV2 to TRBJ2-7, with D unresolved. This CDR3 region has 11 residues. Germline V lookup: CDR1 SNHLY, CDR2 FYNNEI. Trimming cost V 4 bases and J 3 bases, with 4 bases left between them.

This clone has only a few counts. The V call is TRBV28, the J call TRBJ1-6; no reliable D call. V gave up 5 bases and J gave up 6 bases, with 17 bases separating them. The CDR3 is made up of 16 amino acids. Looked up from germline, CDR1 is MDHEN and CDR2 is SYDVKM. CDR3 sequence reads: CASSRQDGMGNSPLHF. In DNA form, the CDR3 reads TGTGCCAGCAGTCGGCAGGACGGGATGGGTAATTCACCCCTCCACTTT.

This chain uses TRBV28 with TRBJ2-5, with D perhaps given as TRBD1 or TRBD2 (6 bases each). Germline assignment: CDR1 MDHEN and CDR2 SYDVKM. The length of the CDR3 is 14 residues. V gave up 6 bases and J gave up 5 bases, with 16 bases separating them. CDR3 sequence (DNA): TGTGCCAGCAGAGAGGGGGGACCTACTGAGACCCAGTACTTC. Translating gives CASREGGPTETQYF.

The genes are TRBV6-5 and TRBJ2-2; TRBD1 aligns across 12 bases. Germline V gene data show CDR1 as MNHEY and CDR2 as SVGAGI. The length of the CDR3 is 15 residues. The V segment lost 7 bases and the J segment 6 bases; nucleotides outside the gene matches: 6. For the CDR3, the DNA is TGTGCCAGCAAGAAGGGACAGGGGGCGTCCGGGGAGCTGTTTTTT. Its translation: CASKKGQGASGELFF.

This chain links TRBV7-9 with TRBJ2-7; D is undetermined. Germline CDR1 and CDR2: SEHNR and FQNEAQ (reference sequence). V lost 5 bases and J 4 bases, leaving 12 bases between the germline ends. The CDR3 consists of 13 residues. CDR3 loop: CASSPSAAYEQYF. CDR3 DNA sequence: TGTGCCAGCAGCCCGTCGGCGGCATACGAGCAGTACTTC.

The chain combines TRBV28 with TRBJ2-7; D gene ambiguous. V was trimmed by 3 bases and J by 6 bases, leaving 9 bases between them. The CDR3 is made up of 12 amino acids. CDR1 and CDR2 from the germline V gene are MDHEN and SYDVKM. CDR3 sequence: CASSLRFAEQYF. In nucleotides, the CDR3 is TGTGCCAGCAGTTTGCGGTTTGCCGAGCAGTACTTC. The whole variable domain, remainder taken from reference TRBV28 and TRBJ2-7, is DVKVTQSSRYLVKRTGEKVFLECVQDMDHENMFWYRQDPGLGLRLIYFSYDVKMKEKGDIPEGYSVSREKKERFSLILESASTNQTSMYLCASSLRFAEQYFGPGTRLTVT.

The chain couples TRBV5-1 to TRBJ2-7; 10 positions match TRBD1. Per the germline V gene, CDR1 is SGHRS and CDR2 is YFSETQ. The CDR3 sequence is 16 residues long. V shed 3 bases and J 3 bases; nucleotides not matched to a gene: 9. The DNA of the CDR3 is TGCGCCAGCAGCTCTAGCGTGGGACAGGGGAACTACGAGCAGTACTTC. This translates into CASSSSVGQGNYEQYF.

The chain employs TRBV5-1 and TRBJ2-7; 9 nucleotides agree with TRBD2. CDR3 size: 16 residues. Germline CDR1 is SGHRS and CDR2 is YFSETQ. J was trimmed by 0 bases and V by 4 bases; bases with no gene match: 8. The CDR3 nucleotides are TGCGCCAGCAGCCCGGTAGCGGGAGCGAGCTCCTACGAGCAGTACTTC. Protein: CASSPVAGASSYEQYF.

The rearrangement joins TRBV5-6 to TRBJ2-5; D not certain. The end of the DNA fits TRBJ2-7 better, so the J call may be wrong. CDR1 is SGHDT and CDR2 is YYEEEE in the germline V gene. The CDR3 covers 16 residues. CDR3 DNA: TGTGCCAGCAGCTTCCCAGAAGGAGTCTCCTCCTACGAGCAGTACTTC. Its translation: CASSFPEGVSSYEQYF.

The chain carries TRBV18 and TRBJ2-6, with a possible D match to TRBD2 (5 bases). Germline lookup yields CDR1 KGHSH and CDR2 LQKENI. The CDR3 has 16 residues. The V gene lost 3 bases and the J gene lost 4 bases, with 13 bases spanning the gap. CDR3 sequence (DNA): TGTGCCAGCTCACCCAACCCGGGGATCGGGGCCAACGTCCTGACTTTC. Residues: CASSPNPGIGANVLTF.

Here the CDR3 DNA reads TGTGCCAGCAGCCGCGGAGCGGGACACAATGAGCAGTTCTTC. Protein product: CASSRGAGHNEQFF. This rearrangement joins TRBV7-2 to TRBJ2-1; 7 positions match TRBD2. The germline V gene has CDR1 SGHTA and CDR2 FQGNSA. CDR3 length: 14 residues. V lost 5 bases to trimming and J lost 5 bases; unmatched junction nucleotides: 6.

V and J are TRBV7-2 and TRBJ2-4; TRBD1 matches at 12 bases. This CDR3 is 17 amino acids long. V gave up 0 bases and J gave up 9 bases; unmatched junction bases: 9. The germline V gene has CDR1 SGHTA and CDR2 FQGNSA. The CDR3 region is CASSLASGQGAQSIQYF. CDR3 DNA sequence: TGTGCCAGCAGCTTAGCCTCGGGACAGGGGGCGCAGAGCATTCAGTACTTC. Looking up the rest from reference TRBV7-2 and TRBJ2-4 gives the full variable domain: GAGVSQSPSNKVTEKGKDVELRCDPISGHTALYWYRQSLGQGLEFLIYFQGNSAPDKSGLPSDRFSAERTGGSVSTLTIQRTQQEDSAVYLCASSLASGQGAQSIQYFGAGTRLSVL.

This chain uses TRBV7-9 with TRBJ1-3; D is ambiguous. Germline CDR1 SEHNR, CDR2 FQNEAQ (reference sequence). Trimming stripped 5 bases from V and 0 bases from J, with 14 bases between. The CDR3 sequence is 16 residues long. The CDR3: CASSTTIGVSGNTIYF. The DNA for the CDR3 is TGTGCCAGCAGCACTACCATTGGAGTCTCTGGAAACACCATATATTTT. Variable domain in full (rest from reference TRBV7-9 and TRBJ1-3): DTGVSQNPRHKITKRGQNVTFRCDPISEHNRLYWYRQTLGQGPEFLTYFQNEAQLEKSRLLSDRFSAERPKGSFSTLEIQRTEQGDSAMYLCASSTTIGVSGNTIYFGEGSWLTVV.

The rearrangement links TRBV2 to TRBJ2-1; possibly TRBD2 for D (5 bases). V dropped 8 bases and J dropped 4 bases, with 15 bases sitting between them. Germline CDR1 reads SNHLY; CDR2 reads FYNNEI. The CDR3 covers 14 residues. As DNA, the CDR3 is TGTGCCAGCCTGAGGGAGCGGAAATACAATGAGCAGTTCTTC. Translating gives CASLRERKYNEQFF.